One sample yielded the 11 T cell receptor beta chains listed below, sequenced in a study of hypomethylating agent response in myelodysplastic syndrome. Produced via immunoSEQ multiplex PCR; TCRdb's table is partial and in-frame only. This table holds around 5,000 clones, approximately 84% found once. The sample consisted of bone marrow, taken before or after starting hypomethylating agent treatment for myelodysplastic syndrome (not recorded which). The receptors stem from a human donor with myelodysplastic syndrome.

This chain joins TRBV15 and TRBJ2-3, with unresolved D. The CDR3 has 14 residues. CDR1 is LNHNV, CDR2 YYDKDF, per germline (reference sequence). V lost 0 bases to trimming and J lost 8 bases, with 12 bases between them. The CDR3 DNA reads TGTGCCACCAGCAGAGATGCCCGTCGAGGTACGCAGTATTTT. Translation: CATSRDARRGTQYF.

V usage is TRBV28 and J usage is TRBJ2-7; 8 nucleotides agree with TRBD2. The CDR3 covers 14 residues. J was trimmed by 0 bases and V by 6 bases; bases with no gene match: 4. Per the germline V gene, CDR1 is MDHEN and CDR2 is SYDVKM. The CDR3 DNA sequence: TGTGCCAGCAGCCGGGGGGGGAGCTCCTACGAGCAGTACGTC. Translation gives CASSRGGSSYEQYV.

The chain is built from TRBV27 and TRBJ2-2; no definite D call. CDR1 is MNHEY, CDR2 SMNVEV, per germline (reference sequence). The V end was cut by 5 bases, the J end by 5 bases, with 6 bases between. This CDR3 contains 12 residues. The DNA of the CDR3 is TGTGCCAGCAGTGCCCATACCGGGGAGCTGTTTTTT. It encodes CASSAHTGELFF.

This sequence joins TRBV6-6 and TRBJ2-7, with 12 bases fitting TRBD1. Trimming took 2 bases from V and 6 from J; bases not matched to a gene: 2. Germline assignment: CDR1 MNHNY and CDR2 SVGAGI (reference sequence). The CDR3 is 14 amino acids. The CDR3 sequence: CASSYGTGGFEQYF. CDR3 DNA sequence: TGTGCCAGCAGTTACGGGACAGGGGGCTTCGAGCAGTACTTC.

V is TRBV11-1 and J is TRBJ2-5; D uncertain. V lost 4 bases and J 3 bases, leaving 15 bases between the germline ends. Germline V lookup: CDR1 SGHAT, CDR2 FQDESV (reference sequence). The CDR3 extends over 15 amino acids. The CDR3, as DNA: TGTGCCAGCAGCTCCCCCGGTGGGAAGAAAGAGACCCAGTACTTC. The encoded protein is CASSSPGGKKETQYF.

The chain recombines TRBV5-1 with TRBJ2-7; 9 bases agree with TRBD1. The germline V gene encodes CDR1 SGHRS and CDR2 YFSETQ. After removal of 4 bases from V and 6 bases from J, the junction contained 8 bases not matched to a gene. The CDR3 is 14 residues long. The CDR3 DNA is TGCGCCAGCAGCCAGTTGGGACAGGGTGGCGAGCAGTACTTC. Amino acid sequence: CASSQLGQGGEQYF.

DNA of the CDR3: TGTGCCAGCAGGGACGGGGTAAACCAAGAGACCCAGTACTTC. This encodes CASRDGVNQETQYF. V and J are TRBV6-6 and TRBJ2-5; D might be TRBD2 (5 bases). The germline CDR1 and CDR2 sequences are MNHNY and SVGAGI (reference sequence). The CDR3 runs to 14 residues. Trimming took off 6 bases at V and 0 bases at J, with 11 bases between the two ends.

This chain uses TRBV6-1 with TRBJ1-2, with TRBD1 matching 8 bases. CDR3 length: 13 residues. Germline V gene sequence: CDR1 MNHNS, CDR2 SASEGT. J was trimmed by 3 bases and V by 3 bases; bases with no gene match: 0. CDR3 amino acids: CASSEGQDYGYTF. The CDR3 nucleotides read TGTGCCAGCAGTGAGGGACAGGACTATGGCTACACCTTC.

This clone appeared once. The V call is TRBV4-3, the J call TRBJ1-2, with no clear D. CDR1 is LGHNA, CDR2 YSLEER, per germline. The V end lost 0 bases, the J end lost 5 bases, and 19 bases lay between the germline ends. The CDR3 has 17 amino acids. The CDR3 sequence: CASSQEMEAELPYGYTF. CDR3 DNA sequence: TGCGCCAGCAGCCAAGAGATGGAGGCGGAATTACCATATGGCTACACCTTC.

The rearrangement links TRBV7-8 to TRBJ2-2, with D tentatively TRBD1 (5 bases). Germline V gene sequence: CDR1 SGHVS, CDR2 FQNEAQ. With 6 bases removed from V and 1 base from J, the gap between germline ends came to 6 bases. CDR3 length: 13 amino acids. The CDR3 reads CASRGQNTGELFF. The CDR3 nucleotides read TGTGCCAGCAGGGGGCAGAACACCGGGGAGCTGTTTTTT. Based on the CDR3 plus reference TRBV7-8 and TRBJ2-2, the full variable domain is GAGVSQSPRYKVAKRGQDVALRCDPISGHVSLFWYQQALGQGPEFLTYFQNEAQLDKSGLPSDRFFAERPEGSVSTLKIQRTQQEDSAVYLCASRGQNTGELFFGEGSRLTVL.

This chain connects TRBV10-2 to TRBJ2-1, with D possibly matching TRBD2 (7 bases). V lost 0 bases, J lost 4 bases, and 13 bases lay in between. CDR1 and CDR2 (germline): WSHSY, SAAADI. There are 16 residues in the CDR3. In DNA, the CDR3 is TGCGCCAGCAGTGAGTCGGGGGCGGGGGCGTACAATGAGCAGTTCTTC. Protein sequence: CASSESGAGAYNEQFF.